This entry concerns a single T cell receptor (beta chain). This receptor's antigen is unknown. Base qualities are not provided; no much larger clone lies one nucleotide away. The germline V gene (reference sequence) gives CDR1 as MNHEY and CDR2 as SMNVEV. CDR3 length: 14 amino acids, cysteine to phenylalanine. The entry retains the CDR3 DNA only, 42 bases that are in frame from base 1. Relative to germline, V is 5 bases shorter and J is 0 bases shorter, with 9 bases between their ends. The data derive from a study of IL-17A CD8 T cells in psoriatic arthritis synovium. About the investigation overall: The goal of the study was to define the phenotype, molecular profile and function of synovial IL-17A+CD8+ T cells in psoriatic arthritis pathogenesis.

DNA was extracted (Qiagen), and TCRbeta V-D-J rearrangements were subjected to bias-controlled amplification followed by high-throughput sequencing (immunoSEQ; Adaptive Biotech). In the authors' own workflow: The immunoSEQ Analyzer platform was used to analyze productive sequences at the sequence level. Clonality was calculated as 1 minus Pielou's evenness, with values ranging from 0 (highly polyclonal) to 1 (monoclonal). The Morisita index, which runs from 0 (no similarity) to 1 (complete similarity), was used to measure repertoire overlap between subsets. The source is immuneACCESS, and TCRdb retained only in-frame sequences with V and J called. Part of the clones is not carried over; for the studies checked, unresolved V genes explain less than half of this, and the remainder is unexplained. That table furnishes V, J and clone size, whereas the DNA furnished D and trimming. Within this sample are about 2,000 clones, with more than 65% of them counted one time only. Around 9.7% of the sample is held by the ten biggest clonotypes.

The paper's findings and limits, for the study overall: Cells were obtained from synovial fluid rather than synovial tissue, because no psoriatic arthritis synovial tissue samples were available. Although over 4% of the repertoire was occupied by some individual clones, most synovial CD8+ subsets remained polyclonal. Only a few patients were included in the TCR sequencing, a limited sample size that the authors acknowledged.

Synovial fluid effusions were aspirated from the actively inflamed joints of patients with psoriatic arthritis. Memory CD8+ T cells in synovial fluid were sorted patient by patient into Tc17 (IL-17A+) cells, bulk memory cells and Tc1 (IL-17A-IFNgamma+) cells in order to compare their TCR repertoires. Psoriatic arthritis patients met the Classification of Psoriatic Arthritis Study Group (CASPAR) criteria. CD45RA-CD27+/- plus CD45RA+CD27- cells were sorted as bulk memory CD8+ T cells. In a few patients with psoriatic arthritis, sorted CD8+ T cell subsets from synovial fluid were put through TCRbeta sequencing. Before use, synovial fluid mononuclear cells were separated with Lymphoprep and cryopreserved in liquid nitrogen. Around 50% fetal calf serum and roughly 10% dimethyl sulfoxide were contained in the cryopreservation medium.

Sequenced sample: memory CD8+ T cells from synovial fluid. The cell subset or site label, read with the paper, signifies: bulk memory CD8+ T cells (CD45RA-CD27+/- and CD45RA+CD27-). This clonotype was sampled from a human donor with psoriatic arthritis. The chain is assembled from TRBV27 and TRBJ2-3; the D segment could be TRBD1, given 6 matching bases. The CDR3 is CASSQGFSTDTQYF. The DNA reads as follows: TGTGCCAGCAGTCAGGGGTTTAGCACAGATACGCAGTATTTT.